This entry is about one T cell receptor (beta chain). This clonotype was detected ten times or more. Its recognized antigen is unknown. Qualities for individual bases were not recorded, and no much larger clone is one base off. Graves' hyperthyroidism was defined as stable when no progression to ophthalmopathy occurred over 18 months of follow-up. Hyperthyroidism patients were newly diagnosed, had a disease duration of under 2 months, and were aged 18 to 65 years. Exclusion was applied to patients with uncontrolled infections, other autoimmune diseases, pregnancy or lactation. Clinical symptoms, serum thyroxine and TRAb, thyroid ultrasound, and orbital computed tomography formed the basis for the diagnoses. PBMCs were isolated from about 9.2 ml of fresh peripheral blood by Ficoll-Paque density gradient centrifugation. Total RNA was extracted with Trizol reagent, and quality was checked on an Agilent 2100 Bioanalyzer.

The data derive from a study of T cells in Graves' hyperthyroidism and ophthalmopathy (dated by TCRdb to between 2019 and 2020). About the study as a whole: Peripheral blood samples were taken at initial diagnosis, before any treatment was given. To identify TCR V-J signatures that set the groups apart, the researchers used a discovery cohort of 90 to 100 patients, made up of roughly 45 with Graves' ophthalmopathy and about 55 with stable Graves' hyperthyroidism. Prospective prediction of ophthalmopathy was tested in an independent validation cohort of approximately 19 hyperthyroidism patients and roughly 16 patients who later progressed to ophthalmopathy. The 100 or so discovery patients were randomly divided into training and test sets at a 7:3 ratio. In more than 5 Graves' hyperthyroidism patients, the study also compared T-cell repertoires from thyroid tissue with T-cell repertoires from blood. After blood sampling, hyperthyroidism patients were treated with methimazole at a starting dose of 30 mg daily, and ophthalmopathy patients were treated with high-dose intravenous methylprednisolone. The paper describes TCR Vbeta CDR3 sequencing of about 140 peripheral blood samples, made up of fewer than 50 ophthalmopathy patients, 70 to 80 hyperthyroidism patients and 17 progressor patients. Beyond this particular receptor, the publication reports: A model built on a 13 V-J signature distinguished ophthalmopathy from stable hyperthyroidism, reaching about 89% sensitivity and about 81% specificity in cross-validation and 80%/75% in testing. No statistical method was used to set the sample size in advance, and investigators knew the group allocation. In validation, the model predicted progression to ophthalmopathy a median of around 6.5 months before onset, with over 60% sensitivity and roughly 73% specificity. Most expanded thyroid clonotypes (frequency above 0.001) were also detected in blood, suggesting blood repertoires may reflect thyroid immune responses.

TCR beta CDR3 regions were amplified from RNA transcripts. For the first round of RT-PCR on the TCR CDR3, the HTBI primer set was used together with the Qiagen OneStep RT-PCR kit. Libraries were constructed in a second round of multiplex PCR, after which size selection and purification were performed. The libraries were sequenced on an Illumina HiSeq2000 using paired-end 100 bp reads. Under the source paper's analysis protocol: SOAPnuke was used to process the raw data, throwing out any read that contained adapters or uncalled bases, had a mean Phred below 15, or lacked an exact constant-primer or identifier match. High-quality paired reads were merged using COPE v1.2.5, and each unique nucleotide sequence was defined as a clonotype. MiTCR v1.1 was used to align clonotypes to the IMGT TRBV, TRBD and TRBJ reference segments. Analysis was restricted to V-J combinations with a frequency above 0.0001, which covered roughly 99% of repertoires. The TCS score was defined as the ratio of F50 (clonal expansion) to E x V (chaos), calculated using BLOSUM62-based TCRdist between CDR3 peptides within each V-J. Welch's t-statistics and random forest reduced approximately 520 V-J features to 10 to 15, which were used in a naive Bayes classifier (R e1071). Thyroid-blood repertoire similarity was quantified with the Morisita-Horn index. The public reads were quality trimmed at Q25 with fastp and then assembled into clones with MiXCR by TCRdb, keeping productive beta chains. Under each unique CDR3 protein, matching rows form one entry showing the most common genes and DNA. The V and J calls reflect TCRdb's pipeline rather than the authors' work. Present in this sample are 95,000 to 110,000 distinct CDR3 sequences, about 50% of which were seen just once. The ten biggest clones cover about 25% of the sample.

CDR1 SGHTA and CDR2 FQGNSA were looked up in the germline V gene. The CDR3 measures 14 amino acids from cysteine to phenylalanine. Left in the record is the CDR3 DNA by itself, 42 bases read in frame from the first base. The trim is 5 bases for V and 1 base for J, with a gap of 12 bases between the germline ends. The sequencing input was blood. The chain links TRBV7-2 with TRBJ2-7; the D region may be TRBD1 or TRBD2, each matching 5 bases equally. This TCR derives from a man aged 40-49 years with Graves' hyperthyroidism. DNA sequence: TGTGCCAGCAGCACAGGACTGGTATCCTACGAGCAGTACTTC. Translated, this is CASSTGLVSYEQYF.